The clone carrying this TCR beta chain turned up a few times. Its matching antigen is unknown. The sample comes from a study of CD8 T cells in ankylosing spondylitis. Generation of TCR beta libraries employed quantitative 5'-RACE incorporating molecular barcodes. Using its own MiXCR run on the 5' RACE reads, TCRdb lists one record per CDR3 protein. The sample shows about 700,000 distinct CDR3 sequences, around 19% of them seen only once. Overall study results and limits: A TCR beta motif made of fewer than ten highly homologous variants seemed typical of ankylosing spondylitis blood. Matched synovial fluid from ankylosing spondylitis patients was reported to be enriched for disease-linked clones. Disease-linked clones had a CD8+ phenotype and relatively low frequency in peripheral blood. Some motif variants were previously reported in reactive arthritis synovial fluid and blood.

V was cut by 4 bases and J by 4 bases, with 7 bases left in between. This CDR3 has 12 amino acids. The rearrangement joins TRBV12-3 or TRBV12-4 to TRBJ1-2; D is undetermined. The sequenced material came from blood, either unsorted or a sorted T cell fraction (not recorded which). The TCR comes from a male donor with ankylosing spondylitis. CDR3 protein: CASSSRVYGYTF. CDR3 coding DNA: TGTGCCAGCAGTTCCCGGGTCTATGGCTACACCTTC.